The source of this T cell receptor beta chain is a study of chemoradiotherapy in HPV16-positive cancers (dated by TCRdb to between 2021 and 2023). Regarding the complete study: Candidate HPV-specific T-cell clones and common TCR motifs were defined through functional T-cell assays on cells from a couple of HPV16-positive patients. Next, the candidate HPV-specific TCRs and motifs were followed in TCR repertoires from around 87 patients with HPV-related cancers. The study set out to ask whether T-cell immunity against the HPV oncoproteins E6 and E7 changes over the course of chemoradiotherapy and whether that immunity affects survival.

On this clone itself: Its antigen is currently not known. No qualities accompany the bases; no much larger clone lies one base away.

Repertoires were sampled repeatedly over the course of chemoradiotherapy so that clonal expansion in the tumor microenvironment could be followed. Libraries came from the immunoSEQ multiplex PCR assay. TCRdb provides this immuneACCESS table in a form limited to in-frame rearrangements. Some clones are lacking; in checked studies, under half of them reflect an unresolved V gene, and why the rest are absent is not known. For this sample the table gives nearly 5,000 clones, of which roughly 95% were detected only once. Jointly, the top ten make up under 4% of the sample. Results and caveats for the whole study, not just this receptor: In HPV16-positive patients, expansion of HPV-responsive T cells during chemoradiotherapy was associated with improved recurrence-free survival. Expansion of candidate HPV-specific clones and E7-related TCR motifs was observed in the tumor microenvironment during treatment, whereas no such expansion was observed for non-HPV-specific T cells. The functional definition of HPV-specific T cells was derived from only a couple of HPV16-positive patients, and the survival association was reported for HPV16-positive patients.

The cysteine opens and the phenylalanine closes a CDR3 of 17 amino acids. The only DNA kept is the CDR3, 51 bases in frame from the first base. Looking up the germline V gene (reference sequence) yields CDR1 MNHEY and CDR2 SMNVEV. The germline V and J ends show losses of 6 bases and 3 bases respectively, and no gene match explains 14 bases of the junction. The sequences come from tumor tissue, collected from a patient who underwent chemoradiotherapy. This chain joins TRBV27 to TRBJ1-5; the junction holds 7 bases that match TRBD1. The clonotype was recovered from a human donor with HPV-associated anogenital cancer. The CDR3 protein sequence reads: CASSGMGDRGINQPQHF. The nucleotides are TGTGCCAGCAGCGGGATGGGGGACAGAGGAATCAATCAGCCCCAGCATTTT.